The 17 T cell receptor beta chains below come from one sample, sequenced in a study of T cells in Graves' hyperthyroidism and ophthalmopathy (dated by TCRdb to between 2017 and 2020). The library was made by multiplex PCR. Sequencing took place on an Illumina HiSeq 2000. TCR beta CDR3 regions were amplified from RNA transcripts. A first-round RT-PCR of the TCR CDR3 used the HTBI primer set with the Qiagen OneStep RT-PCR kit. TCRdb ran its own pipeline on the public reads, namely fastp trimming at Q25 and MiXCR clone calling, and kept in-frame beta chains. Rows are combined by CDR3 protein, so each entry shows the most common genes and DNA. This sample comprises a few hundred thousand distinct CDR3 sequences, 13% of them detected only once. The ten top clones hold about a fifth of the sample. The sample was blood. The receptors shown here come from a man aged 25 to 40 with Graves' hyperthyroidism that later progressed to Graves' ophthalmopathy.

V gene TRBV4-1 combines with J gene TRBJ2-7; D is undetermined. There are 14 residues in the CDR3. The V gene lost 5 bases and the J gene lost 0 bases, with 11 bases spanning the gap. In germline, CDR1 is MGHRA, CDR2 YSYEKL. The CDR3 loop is CASSYVRGSYEQYF. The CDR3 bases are TGCGCCAGCAGCTACGTGCGCGGCTCCTACGAGCAGTACTTC.

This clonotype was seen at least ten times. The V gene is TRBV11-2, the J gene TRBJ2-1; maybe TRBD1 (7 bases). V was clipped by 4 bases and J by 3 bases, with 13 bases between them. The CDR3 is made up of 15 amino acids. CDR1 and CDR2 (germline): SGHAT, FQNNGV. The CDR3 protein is CASSSSGGSYNEQFF. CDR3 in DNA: TGTGCCAGCAGCTCATCAGGGGGGAGCTACAATGAGCAGTTCTTC. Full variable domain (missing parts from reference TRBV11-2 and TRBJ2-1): EAGVAQSPRYKIIEKRQSVAFWCNPISGHATLYWYQQILGQGPKLLIQFQNNGVVDDSQLPKDRFSAERLKGVDSTLKIQPAKLEDSAVYLCASSSSGGSYNEQFFGPGTRLTVL.

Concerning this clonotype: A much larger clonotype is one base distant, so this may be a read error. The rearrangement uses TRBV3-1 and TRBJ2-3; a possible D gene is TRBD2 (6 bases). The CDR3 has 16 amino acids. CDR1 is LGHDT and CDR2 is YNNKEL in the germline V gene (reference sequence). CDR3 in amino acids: CASSRPSVSNTGTQYF. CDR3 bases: TGTGCCAGCAGCCGACCTAGCGTTTCCAACACAGGTACGCAGTATTTT.

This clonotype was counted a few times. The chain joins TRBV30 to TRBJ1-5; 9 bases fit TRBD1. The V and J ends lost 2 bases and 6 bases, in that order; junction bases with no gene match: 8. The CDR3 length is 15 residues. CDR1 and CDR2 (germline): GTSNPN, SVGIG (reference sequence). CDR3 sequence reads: CAWSNRDRDAQPQHF. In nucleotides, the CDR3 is TGTGCCTGGAGTAACCGGGACAGGGATGCTCAGCCCCAGCATTTT. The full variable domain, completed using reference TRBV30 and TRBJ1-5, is SQTIHQWPATLVQPVGSPLSLECTVEGTSNPNLYWYRQAAGRGLQLLFYSVGIGQISSEVPQNLSASRPQDRQFILSSKKLLLSDSGFYLCAWSNRDRDAQPQHFGDGTRLSIL.

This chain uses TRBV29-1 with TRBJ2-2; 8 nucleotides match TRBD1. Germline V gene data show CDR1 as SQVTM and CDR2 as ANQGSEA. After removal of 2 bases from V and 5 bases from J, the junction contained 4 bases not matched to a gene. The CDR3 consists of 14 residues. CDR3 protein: CSVESDRETGELFF. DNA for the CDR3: TGCAGCGTTGAATCGGACAGGGAGACCGGGGAGCTGTTTTTT.

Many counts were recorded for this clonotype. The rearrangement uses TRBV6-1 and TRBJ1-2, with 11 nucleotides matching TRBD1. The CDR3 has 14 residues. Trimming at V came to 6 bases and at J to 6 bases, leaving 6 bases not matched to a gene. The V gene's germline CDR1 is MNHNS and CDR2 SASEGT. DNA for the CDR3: TGTGCCAGCAGCTCGGACAGGGGGCTGGATGGCTACACCTTC. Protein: CASSSDRGLDGYTF.

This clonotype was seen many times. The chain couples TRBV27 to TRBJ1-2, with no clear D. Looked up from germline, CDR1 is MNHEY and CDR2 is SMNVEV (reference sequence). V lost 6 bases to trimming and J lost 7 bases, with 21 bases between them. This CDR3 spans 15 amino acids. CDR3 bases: TGTGCCAGCAGCCTCAAGGCTCCGTCCGCGAGTGGCTACACCTTC. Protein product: CASSLKAPSASGYTF.

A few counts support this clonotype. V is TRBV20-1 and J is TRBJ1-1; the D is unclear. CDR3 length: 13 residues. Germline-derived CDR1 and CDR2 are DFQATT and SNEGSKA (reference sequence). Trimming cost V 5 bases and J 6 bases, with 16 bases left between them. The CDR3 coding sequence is TGCAGTGCTGCCACGGGGTTACGGGCTGAAGCTTTCTTT. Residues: CSAATGLRAEAFF.

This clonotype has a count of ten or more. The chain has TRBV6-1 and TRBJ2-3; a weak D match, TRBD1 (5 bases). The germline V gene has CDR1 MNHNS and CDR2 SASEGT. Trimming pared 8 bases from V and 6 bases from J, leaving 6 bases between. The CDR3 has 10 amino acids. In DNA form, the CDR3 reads TGTGCCAGCGGGGCGGATACGCAGTATTTT. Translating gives CASGADTQYF.

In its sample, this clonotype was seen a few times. The CDR3 DNA is TGTGCCAGCAGACTAGCAGTGGGCCAAGAGACCCAGTACTTC. Residues: CASRLAVGQETQYF. The gene calls are TRBV6-1 and TRBJ2-5, with D possibly being TRBD2 (6 bases). V lost 6 bases and J lost 1, with 12 bases in between. This CDR3 region has 14 residues. Germline assignment: CDR1 MNHNS and CDR2 SASEGT.

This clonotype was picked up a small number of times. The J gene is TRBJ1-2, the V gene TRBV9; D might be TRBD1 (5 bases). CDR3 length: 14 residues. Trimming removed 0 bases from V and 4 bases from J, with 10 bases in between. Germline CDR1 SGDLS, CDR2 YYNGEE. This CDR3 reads CASSVVGTSYGYTF. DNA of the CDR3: TGTGCCAGCAGCGTAGTAGGGACCTCCTATGGCTACACCTTC. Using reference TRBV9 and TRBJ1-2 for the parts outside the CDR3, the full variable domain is DSGVTQTPKHLITATGQRVTLRCSPRSGDLSVYWYQQSLDQGLQFLIQYYNGEERAKGNILERFSAQQFPDLHSELNLSSLELGDSALYFCASSVVGTSYGYTFGSGTRLTVV.

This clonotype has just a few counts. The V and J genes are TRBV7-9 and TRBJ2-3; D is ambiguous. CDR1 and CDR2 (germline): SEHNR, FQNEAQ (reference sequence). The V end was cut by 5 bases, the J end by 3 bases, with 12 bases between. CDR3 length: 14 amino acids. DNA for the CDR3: TGTGCCAGCAGCACCCGGCCGGGTACAGATACGCAGTATTTT. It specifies CASSTRPGTDTQYF. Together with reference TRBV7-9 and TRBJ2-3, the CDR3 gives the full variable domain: DTGVSQNPRHKITKRGQNVTFRCDPISEHNRLYWYRQTLGQGPEFLTYFQNEAQLEKSRLLSDRFSAERPKGSFSTLEIQRTEQGDSAMYLCASSTRPGTDTQYFGPGTRLTVL.

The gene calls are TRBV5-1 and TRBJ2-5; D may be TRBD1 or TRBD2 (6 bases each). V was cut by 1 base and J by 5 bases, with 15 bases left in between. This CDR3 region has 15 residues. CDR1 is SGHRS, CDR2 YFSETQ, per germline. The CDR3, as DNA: TGCGCCAGCAGCTTGCGTGGGGGGCTGGAGGAGACCCAGTACTTC. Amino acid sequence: CASSLRGGLEETQYF.

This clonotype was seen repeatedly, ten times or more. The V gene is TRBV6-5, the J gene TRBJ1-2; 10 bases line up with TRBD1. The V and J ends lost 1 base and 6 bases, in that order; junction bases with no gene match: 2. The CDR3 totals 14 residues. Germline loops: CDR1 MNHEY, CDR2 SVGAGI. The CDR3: CASSYYGQGDGYTF. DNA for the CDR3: TGTGCCAGCAGTTACTACGGACAGGGGGATGGCTACACCTTC.

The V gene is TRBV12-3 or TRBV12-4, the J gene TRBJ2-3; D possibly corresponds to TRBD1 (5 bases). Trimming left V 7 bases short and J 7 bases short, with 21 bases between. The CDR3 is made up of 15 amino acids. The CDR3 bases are TGTGCCAGCAAGACCAGGGTGGGGTTAACTAATACGCAGTATTTT. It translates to CASKTRVGLTNTQYF.

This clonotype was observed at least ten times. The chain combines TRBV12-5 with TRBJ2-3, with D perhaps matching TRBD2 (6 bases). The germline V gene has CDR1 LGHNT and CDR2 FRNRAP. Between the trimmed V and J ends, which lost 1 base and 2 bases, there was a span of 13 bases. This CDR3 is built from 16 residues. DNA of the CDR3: TGTGCTAGTGGTTTGGGAGGACTATCTTCCACAGATACGCAGTATTTT. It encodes CASGLGGLSSTDTQYF.

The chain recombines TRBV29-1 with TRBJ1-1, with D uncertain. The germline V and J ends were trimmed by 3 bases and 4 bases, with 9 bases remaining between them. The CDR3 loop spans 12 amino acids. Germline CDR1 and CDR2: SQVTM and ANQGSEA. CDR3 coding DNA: TGCAGCGTTGAGGAGTGGGGCACTGAAGCTTTCTTT. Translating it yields CSVEEWGTEAFF.